This T cell receptor (beta chain) was identified in a study of cytomegalovirus exposure and HLA in healthy donors. Repertoires were generated with immunoSEQ multiplex PCR, while TCRdb's copy carries only in-frame clones and drops some. The sample holds over 110,000 clones, more than 85% seen once. Germline V gives CDR1 ENHRY, CDR2 SYGVKD. After removal of 0 bases from V and 8 bases from J, the junction contained 3 bases not matched to a gene. The CDR3 has 13 amino acids. It was the approximately 130-subject validation cohort, separate from the roughly 700-subject first cohort, to which the donors belonged. This clone was seen only a few times.

J is TRBJ1-2 and V is TRBV10-3, with 7 bases fitting TRBD1. The sample was PBMCs. The origin of this receptor is a man younger than 35 in good health and CMV-seropositive. CDR3 DNA: TGTGCCATCAGTGAGTCCGCCAGGGGGGGCTACACCTTC. Translation gives CAISESARGGYTF.